Listed here are 8 T cell receptor beta chains from one sample, sequenced in a study of blood T cell repertoires in COVID-19. Using immunoSEQ multiplex PCR, the repertoire was profiled, and TCRdb retains in-frame clones only, with some absent. The repertoire holds 490,000 or so clones, with 80% to 90% as singletons. The sample consisted of PBMCs or T cells enriched from blood (not recorded which). All receptors derive from an older woman who had recovered from COVID-19.

J is TRBJ2-2 and V is TRBV4-2; 11 nucleotides align to TRBD2. The V and J ends lost 1 base and 5 bases, in that order; junction bases with no gene match: 12. Germline loops: CDR1 LGHNA, CDR2 YNFKEQ. This CDR3 region has 19 residues. CDR3 sequence: CASSQVGLAGGGVTGELFF. Written as DNA, the CDR3 is TGTGCCAGCAGCCAAGTTGGGCTAGCGGGGGGTGGGGTGACCGGGGAGCTGTTTTTT.

This sequence joins TRBV6-1 and TRBJ2-7, with 9 positions matching TRBD1. CDR3 length equals 13 residues. Germline lookup yields CDR1 MNHNS and CDR2 SASEGT. Unmatched junction bases numbered 2, after V lost 2 bases and J lost 6 bases. This chain's CDR3 is CASSEYRGREQYV. Written as DNA, the CDR3 is TGTGCCAGCAGTGAATACAGGGGGCGCGAGCAGTACGTC.

This clone came up once. This sequence joins TRBV12-3 or TRBV12-4 and TRBJ1-2; D is ambiguous. CDR3 size: 11 residues. V lost 6 bases, J lost 4 bases, and 6 bases lay in between. Here the CDR3 reads CASSQRYGYTF. In DNA form, the CDR3 reads TGTGCCAGCAGCCAGCGCTATGGCTACACCTTC.

V usage is TRBV18 and J usage is TRBJ2-2; D is uncertain. Trimming cost V 8 bases and J 2 bases, with 9 bases left between them. The CDR3 length is 13 residues. Germline loops: CDR1 KGHSH, CDR2 LQKENI. CDR3 sequence (DNA): TGTGCCAGCGCTGTCCTAAACACCGGGGAGCTGTTTTTT. Its protein product is CASAVLNTGELFF.

CDR3 residues: CASSESGQGAKGYTF. CDR3 coding DNA: TGTGCCAGCAGTGAATCGGGACAGGGGGCGAAGGGCTACACCTTC. This chain joins TRBV6-1 and TRBJ1-2; 12 nucleotides line up with TRBD1. V shed 2 bases and J 8 bases; nucleotides not matched to a gene: 6. Germline V gene lookup returns CDR1 MNHNS and CDR2 SASEGT. The CDR3 runs to 15 residues.

The CDR3 DNA reads TGTGCCAGCAGCTTAGGGTTGGCTAGCGGAGCAGATACGCAGTATTTT. Residues: CASSLGLASGADTQYF. J is TRBJ2-3 and V is TRBV7-8; 7 bases agree with TRBD2. The CDR3 has 16 residues. Germline V lookup: CDR1 SGHVS, CDR2 FQNEAQ. After removal of 1 base from V and 4 bases from J, the junction contained 8 bases not matched to a gene.

This clone was seen just once. CDR3 bases: TGTGCCAGCAGCGCCATGGGGGGGAGCTATGGCTACACCTTC. Its translation is CASSAMGGSYGYTF. The chain combines TRBV2 with TRBJ1-2; tentatively, D is TRBD1 (5 bases). Germline assignment: CDR1 SNHLY and CDR2 FYNNEI. V was clipped by 6 bases and J by 4 bases, with 15 bases between them. The CDR3 contains 14 residues.

The rearrangement joins TRBV30 to TRBJ1-5, with D hard to call. CDR1 is GTSNPN and CDR2 is SVGIG in the germline V gene (reference sequence). This CDR3 has 12 residues. V was pared by 0 bases and J by 9 bases, with 9 bases between. The CDR3, as DNA: TGTGCCTGGAGTGTCAGTTCAGGGCCCCAGCATTTT. Translation gives CAWSVSSGPQHF.